This TCR beta chain is drawn from a study of T cells in Graves' hyperthyroidism and ophthalmopathy. Notes on the study in general: Most clonotypes expanded in the thyroid (above 0.001) were also present in blood. The model predicted ophthalmopathy a median about 6.6 months before onset.

J was trimmed by 5 bases and V by 5 bases; bases with no gene match: 8. The germline CDR1 and CDR2 sequences are LGHNA and YSLEER. The CDR3 totals 14 residues. Graves' hyperthyroidism is called stable when ophthalmopathy does not progress within 18 months. What was amplified from RNA transcripts were TCR beta CDR3 regions. Carried out on the TCR CDR3, a first-round RT-PCR used the HTBI primer set. TCRdb re-analysed the multiplex PCR reads in MiXCR, keeping a single row per CDR3 protein. The sample includes hundreds of thousands of distinct CDR3 sequences, 14% of them seen just once. In this sample, this clonotype turned up a few times. Antigen: not known.

Input material: blood. The receptor's source is a woman aged 18-29 years with Graves' hyperthyroidism. The rearrangement joins TRBV4-3 to TRBJ1-2; 7 bases align to TRBD1. The CDR3 reads CASSKAQGGYGYTF. In DNA, the CDR3 is TGCGCCAGCAGCAAAGCCCAGGGGGGATATGGCTACACCTTC.